The 23 T cell receptor beta chains listed next were all sequenced from one sample in a study of graft-versus-host responses after intestinal transplantation. Their antigen targets remain unknown. Clones were sequenced by immunoSEQ multiplex PCR, and TCRdb holds only the in-frame ones, with some missing. Among around 100,000 clones listed, approximately 84% were seen once. The sequencing here drew on unstimulated CD4+ T cells sorted from spleen or lymph node cells, taken before intestinal transplant. All receptors come from a human donor who received an intestinal transplant.

The rearrangement links TRBV18 to TRBJ2-7, with 8 bases aligning to TRBD2. The V gene end was trimmed by 0 bases and the J gene end by 6 bases; junction bases not matched to a gene: 4. The germline V gene encodes CDR1 KGHSH and CDR2 LQKENI. The CDR3 runs to 14 residues. CDR3 sequence: CASSPPPGGGEQYF. For the CDR3, the DNA is TGTGCCAGCTCACCACCCCCGGGGGGGGGCGAGCAGTACTTC.

The chain couples TRBV25-1 to TRBJ1-2; 7 nucleotides align to TRBD1. V shed 3 bases, J shed 5 bases, and the junction held 6 bases outside the gene matches. This CDR3 spans 14 amino acids. The germline V gene encodes CDR1 MGHDK and CDR2 SYGVNS. DNA of the CDR3: TGTGCCAGCAGTGATCCCGGACAGGCTTATGGCTACACCTTC. As protein: CASSDPGQAYGYTF.

This chain uses TRBV9 with TRBJ2-3; tentative D call: TRBD1 (5 bases). Germline values: CDR1 SGDLS, CDR2 YYNGEE. V shed 2 bases and J shed 0 bases, with 10 bases lying between them. The CDR3 extends over 15 amino acids. In DNA, the CDR3 is TGTGCCAGCAGCGTTCAGGGCGTTAGCACAGATACGCAGTATTTT. This gives the protein CASSVQGVSTDTQYF.

This chain links TRBV5-1 with TRBJ2-7; 15 positions match TRBD2. The ends lost 4 bases at V and 4 bases at J; junction bases unmatched: 6. The germline V gene encodes CDR1 SGHRS and CDR2 YFSETQ. This CDR3 spans 16 amino acids. In DNA form, the CDR3 reads TGCGCCAGCAGCCCGGGACTAGCGGGGGGCTATTACGAGCAGTACTTC. Amino acid sequence: CASSPGLAGGYYEQYF.

The V and J genes are TRBV5-5 and TRBJ2-5; 7 nucleotides line up with TRBD2. The CDR3 is 16 amino acids. Germline V gene data show CDR1 as SGHKS and CDR2 as YYEKEE (reference sequence). V gave up 6 bases and J gave up 3 bases; unmatched junction bases: 14. The CDR3 DNA is TGTGCCAGCATCCGCTCGGGGGGACCTAACAAAGAGACCCAGTACTTC. It translates to CASIRSGGPNKETQYF.

The V and J genes are TRBV6-1 and TRBJ2-2; no clear D gene. Germline V gene data show CDR1 as MNHNS and CDR2 as SASEGT. The CDR3 spans 12 residues. The V and J ends lost 6 bases and 5 bases respectively, with 7 bases between them. CDR3 in DNA: TGTGCCAGCAGCTCGACTACCGGGGAGCTGTTTTTT. As protein: CASSSTTGELFF.

This clone was recorded once. V is TRBV7-9 and J is TRBJ2-1; D is unresolved. This CDR3 contains 16 residues. The germline V and J ends were trimmed by 5 bases and 4 bases, with 18 bases remaining between them. Germline V CDR1 and CDR2: SEHNR, FQNEAQ (reference sequence). In nucleotides, the CDR3 is TGTGCCAGCAGCGACGCCTTGGGCGGCGTTTACAATGAGCAGTTCTTC. It is translated as CASSDALGGVYNEQFF.

The chain employs TRBV9 and TRBJ2-2, with D possibly matching TRBD2 (7 bases). The V gene's germline CDR1 is SGDLS and CDR2 YYNGEE. V was shortened by 4 bases and J by 7 bases, with 17 bases between the two germline ends. This CDR3 comprises 15 residues. CDR3 bases: TGTGCCAGCAGCCCAGGGGTGCTAGCGGTCGGGGAGCTGTTTTTT. Translating it yields CASSPGVLAVGELFF.

This chain links TRBV4-2 with TRBJ2-5; 9 bases align to TRBD2. Germline V lookup: CDR1 LGHNA, CDR2 YNFKEQ. This CDR3 is built from 17 residues. Trimming removed 0 bases from V and 1 base from J; junction bases left unmatched: 6. The CDR3: CASSQETPTSGQETQYF. CDR3 nucleotide sequence: TGTGCCAGCAGCCAAGAAACCCCGACTAGCGGCCAAGAGACCCAGTACTTC.

The rearrangement joins TRBV2 to TRBJ2-7, with D perhaps TRBD1 or TRBD2 (5 bases each). Trimming stripped 7 bases from V and 4 bases from J, with 23 bases between. This CDR3 has 16 amino acids. Germline CDR1 SNHLY, CDR2 FYNNEI. CDR3 protein: CASNLQGPRAGYEQYF. The DNA of the CDR3 is TGTGCCAGCAACCTTCAGGGACCCAGGGCGGGTTACGAGCAGTACTTC.

This clone has only one observation. CDR3 in DNA: TGTGCCAGCAGCGCCTTCGGGCGGCAGCGAGTGGGCACTAATGAAAAACTGTTTTTT. Its translation: CASSAFGRQRVGTNEKLFF. The chain employs TRBV7-9 and TRBJ1-4; D not resolved. The germline CDR1 and CDR2 sequences are SEHNR and FQNEAQ (reference sequence). The CDR3 spans 19 residues. V lost 5 bases and J 2 bases, leaving 24 bases between the germline ends.

This clone was observed a handful of times. The V and J genes are TRBV7-3 and TRBJ2-1, with D tentatively TRBD2 (6 bases). Trimming took 2 bases from V and 8 from J, leaving 16 bases between them. CDR3 size: 15 residues. From germline, CDR1 is SGHTA and CDR2 FQGTGA. The CDR3 sequence: CASSLGGGMMYEQFF. DNA for the CDR3: TGTGCCAGCAGCTTAGGGGGAGGTATGATGTATGAGCAGTTCTTC.

This clone appeared once. The rearrangement joins TRBV28 to TRBJ2-7; 10 bases line up with TRBD1. J lost 4 bases, V lost 2 bases, and 5 bases had no gene match. The V gene's germline CDR1 is MDHEN and CDR2 SYDVKM. This CDR3 comprises 15 residues. CDR3 sequence reads: CASSLPGQGSYEQYF. CDR3 DNA sequence: TGTGCCAGCAGTTTACCGGGACAGGGGTCTTACGAGCAGTACTTC.

The chain employs TRBV6-5 and TRBJ2-1; TRBD1 might be the D (5 bases). This CDR3 has 15 amino acids. Per the germline V gene, CDR1 is MNHEY and CDR2 is SVGAGI. The V end was cut by 2 bases, the J end by 8 bases, with 16 bases between. CDR3 in amino acids: CASSYGQSVVDEQFF. CDR3 bases: TGTGCCAGCAGTTACGGACAATCGGTCGTCGATGAGCAGTTCTTC.

The chain has TRBV7-2 and TRBJ2-7; weak D call: TRBD2 (5 bases). Germline-derived CDR1 and CDR2 are SGHTA and FQGNSA. V was shortened by 5 bases and J by 0 bases, with 14 bases between the two germline ends. This CDR3 is 15 amino acids long. CDR3 sequence reads: CASSRGIGLSYEQYF. In DNA form, the CDR3 reads TGTGCCAGCAGCCGAGGGATAGGCCTCTCCTACGAGCAGTACTTC.

The chain has TRBV6-5 and TRBJ2-1; D is possibly TRBD1 or TRBD2 (5 bases each). Germline loops: CDR1 MNHEY, CDR2 SVGAGI. The CDR3 sequence is 13 residues long. V was trimmed by 1 base and J by 6 bases, leaving 7 bases between them. The CDR3 reads CASSYFGGNEQFF. The CDR3 DNA sequence: TGTGCCAGCAGTTACTTTGGGGGCAATGAGCAGTTCTTC.

A remark on this clone: The junction differs from germline at one of its ends, possibly a read error. The chain carries TRBV6-1 and TRBJ1-4, with a possible D match to TRBD1 (6 bases). This CDR3 comprises 14 residues. Germline V gives CDR1 MNHNS, CDR2 SASEGT. The CDR3 DNA sequence: TGTGCCAGCGGTGAGAGGGGGTGGGATGAAAAACTGTTTTTT. It encodes CASGERGWDEKLFF.

This clone was counted a single time. The chain is built from TRBV5-1 and TRBJ2-7; D may correspond to TRBD1 or TRBD2 (5 bases each). The CDR3 sequence is 15 residues long. Germline CDR1 SGHRS, CDR2 YFSETQ. Trimming cost V 0 bases and J 1 base, with 11 bases left between them. CDR3 nucleotide sequence: TGCGCCAGCAGCTTGGTCCAGGGAGCATCCTACGAGCAGTACTTC. It yields the protein CASSLVQGASYEQYF.

The rearrangement joins TRBV2 to TRBJ1-1; tentatively, D is TRBD1 (6 bases). The CDR3 spans 13 residues. The germline V and J ends were trimmed by 7 bases and 5 bases, with 14 bases remaining between them. Germline V CDR1 and CDR2: SNHLY, FYNNEI. The CDR3 nucleotides are TGTGCCAGCATGATAGGACAGATGACTGAAGCTTTCTTT. This sequence encodes CASMIGQMTEAFF. Using reference TRBV2 and TRBJ1-1 for the parts outside the CDR3, the full variable domain is EPEVTQTPSHQVTQMGQEVILRCVPISNHLYFYWYRQILGQKVEFLVSFYNNEISEKSEIFDDQFSVERPDGSNFTLKIRSTKLEDSAMYFCASMIGQMTEAFFGQGTRLTVV.

The gene calls are TRBV5-4 and TRBJ2-5, with 8 positions matching TRBD2. V gave up 5 bases and J gave up 2 bases; unmatched junction bases: 5. Germline V CDR1 and CDR2: SGHNT, YYREEE (reference sequence). This CDR3 contains 14 residues. CDR3 bases: TGTGCCAGCAGTCGGGGGGGCTTTCAAGAGACCCAGTACTTC. It is translated as CASSRGGFQETQYF.

The chain has TRBV14 and TRBJ1-2, with D uncertain. Germline CDR1 and CDR2: SGHDN and FVKESK. This CDR3 region has 16 residues. Between the trimmed V and J ends, which lost 4 bases and 3 bases, there was a span of 18 bases. CDR3 nucleotides: TGTGCCAGCAGCCCCATAGAGTTCGGCGGTTACTATGGCTACACCTTC. Protein sequence: CASSPIEFGGYYGYTF. The whole variable domain, remainder taken from reference TRBV14 and TRBJ1-2, is EAGVTQFPSHSVIEKGQTVTLRCDPISGHDNLYWYRRVMGKEIKFLLHFVKESKQDESGMPNNRFLAERTGGTYSTLKVQPAELEDSGVYFCASSPIEFGGYYGYTFGSGTRLTVV.

The chain has TRBV11-2 and TRBJ2-1; 8 bases fit TRBD2. CDR3 size: 14 residues. From germline, CDR1 is SGHAT and CDR2 FQNNGV. Trimming cost V 4 bases and J 8 bases; bases outside gene matches: 7. The CDR3 nucleotides read TGTGCCAGCAGCTCCCCAGCGGGGGTTTATGAGCAGTTCTTC. This translates into CASSSPAGVYEQFF.

This chain uses TRBV5-1 with TRBJ2-2; D gene unclear. The CDR3 has 16 residues. Trimming removed 0 bases from V and 0 bases from J, with 9 bases in between. Looked up from germline, CDR1 is SGHRS and CDR2 is YFSETQ. CDR3 protein: CASSLGSGANTGELFF. CDR3 in DNA: TGCGCCAGCAGCTTGGGATCGGGCGCGAACACCGGGGAGCTGTTTTTT.